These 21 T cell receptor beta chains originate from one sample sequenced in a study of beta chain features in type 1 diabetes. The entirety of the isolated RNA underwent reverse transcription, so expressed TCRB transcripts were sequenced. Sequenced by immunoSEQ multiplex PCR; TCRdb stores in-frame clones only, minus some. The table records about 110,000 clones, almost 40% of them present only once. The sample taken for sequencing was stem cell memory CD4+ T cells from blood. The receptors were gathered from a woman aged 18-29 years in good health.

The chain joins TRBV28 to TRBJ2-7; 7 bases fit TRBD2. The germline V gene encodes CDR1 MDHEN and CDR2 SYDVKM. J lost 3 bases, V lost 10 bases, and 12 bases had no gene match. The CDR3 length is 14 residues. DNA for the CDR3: TGTGCCATCGAATCTGGGGGAGGGAACTACGAGCAGTACTTC. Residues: CAIESGGGNYEQYF.

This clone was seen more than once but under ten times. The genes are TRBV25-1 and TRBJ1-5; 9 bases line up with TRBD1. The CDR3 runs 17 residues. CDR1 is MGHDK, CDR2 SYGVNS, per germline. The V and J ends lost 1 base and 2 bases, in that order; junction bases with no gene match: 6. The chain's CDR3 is CASSELRDRDCNQPQHF. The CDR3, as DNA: TGTGCCAGCAGTGAATTAAGGGACAGGGATTGCAATCAGCCCCAGCATTTT.

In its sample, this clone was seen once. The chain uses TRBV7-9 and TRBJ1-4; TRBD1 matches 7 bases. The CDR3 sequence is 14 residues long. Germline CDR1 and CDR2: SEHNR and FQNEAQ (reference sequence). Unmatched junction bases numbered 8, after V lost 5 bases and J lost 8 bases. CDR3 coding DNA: TGTGCCAGCAGCCGGGGGACAGTCGAGGAAAAACTGTTTTTT. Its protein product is CASSRGTVEEKLFF. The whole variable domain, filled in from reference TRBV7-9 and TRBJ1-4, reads DTGVSQNPRHKITKRGQNVTFRCDPISEHNRLYWYRQTLGQGPEFLTYFQNEAQLEKSRLLSDRFSAERPKGSFSTLEIQRTEQGDSAMYLCASSRGTVEEKLFFGSGTQLSVL.

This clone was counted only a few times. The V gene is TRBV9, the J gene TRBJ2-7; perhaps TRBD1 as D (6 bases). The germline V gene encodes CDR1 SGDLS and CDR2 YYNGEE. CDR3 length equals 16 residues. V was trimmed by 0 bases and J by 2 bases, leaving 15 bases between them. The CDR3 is CASSVGSRGRAYEQYF. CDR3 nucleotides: TGTGCCAGCAGCGTAGGTAGCAGGGGACGGGCCTACGAGCAGTACTTC.

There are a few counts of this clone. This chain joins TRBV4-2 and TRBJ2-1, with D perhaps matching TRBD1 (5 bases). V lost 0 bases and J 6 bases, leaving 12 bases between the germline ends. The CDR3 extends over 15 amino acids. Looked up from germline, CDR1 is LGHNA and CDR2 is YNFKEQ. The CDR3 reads CASSQEGQGSNEQFF. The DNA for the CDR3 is TGTGCCAGCAGCCAAGAGGGGCAGGGTTCCAATGAGCAGTTCTTC.

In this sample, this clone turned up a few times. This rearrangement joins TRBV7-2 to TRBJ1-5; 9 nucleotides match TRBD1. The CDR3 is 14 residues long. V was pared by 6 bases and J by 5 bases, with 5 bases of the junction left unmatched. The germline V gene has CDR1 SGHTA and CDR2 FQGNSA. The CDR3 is CASRRDRGDQPQHF. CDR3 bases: TGTGCCAGCAGGCGAGACAGGGGGGATCAGCCCCAGCATTTT.

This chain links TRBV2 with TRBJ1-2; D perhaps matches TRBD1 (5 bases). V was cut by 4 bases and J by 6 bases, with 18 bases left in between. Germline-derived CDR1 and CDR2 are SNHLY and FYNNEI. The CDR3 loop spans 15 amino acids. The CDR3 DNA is TGTGCCAGCAGTGTGAAGATCCGTCAAGGGGATGGCTACACCTTC. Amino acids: CASSVKIRQGDGYTF.

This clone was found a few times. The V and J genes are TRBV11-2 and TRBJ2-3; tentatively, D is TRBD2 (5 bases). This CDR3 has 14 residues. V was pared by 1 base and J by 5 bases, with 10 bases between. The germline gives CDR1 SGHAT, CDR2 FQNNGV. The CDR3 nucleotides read TGTGCCAGCAGCTTAGTGGCCCGGGGAGATACGCAGTATTTT. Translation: CASSLVARGDTQYF.

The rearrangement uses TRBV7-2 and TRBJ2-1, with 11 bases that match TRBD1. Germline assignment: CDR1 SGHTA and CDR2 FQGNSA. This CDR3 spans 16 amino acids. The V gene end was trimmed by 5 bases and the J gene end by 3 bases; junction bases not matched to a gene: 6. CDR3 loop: CASSPWGQGDYNEQFF. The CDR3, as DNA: TGTGCCAGCAGCCCTTGGGGACAGGGGGACTACAATGAGCAGTTCTTC.

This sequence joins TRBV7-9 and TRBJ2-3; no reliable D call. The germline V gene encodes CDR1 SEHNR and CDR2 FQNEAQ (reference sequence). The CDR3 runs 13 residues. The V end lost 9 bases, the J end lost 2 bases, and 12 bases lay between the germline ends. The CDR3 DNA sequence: TGTGCCAGATTTCCCCTTTCCACAGATACGCAGTATTTT. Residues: CARFPLSTDTQYF. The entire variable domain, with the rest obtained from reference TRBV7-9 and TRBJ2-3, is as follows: DTGVSQNPRHKITKRGQNVTFRCDPISEHNRLYWYRQTLGQGPEFLTYFQNEAQLEKSRLLSDRFSAERPKGSFSTLEIQRTEQGDSAMYLCARFPLSTDTQYFGPGTRLTVL.

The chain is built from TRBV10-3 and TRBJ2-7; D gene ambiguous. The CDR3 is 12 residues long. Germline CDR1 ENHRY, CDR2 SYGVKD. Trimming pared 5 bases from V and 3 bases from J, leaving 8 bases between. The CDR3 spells CAISKTNYEQYF. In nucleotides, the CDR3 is TGTGCCATCAGTAAGACAAACTACGAGCAGTACTTC.

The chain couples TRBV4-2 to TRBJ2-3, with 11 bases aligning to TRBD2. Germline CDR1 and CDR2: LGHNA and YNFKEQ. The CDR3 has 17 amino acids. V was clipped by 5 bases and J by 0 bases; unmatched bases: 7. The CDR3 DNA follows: TGTGCCAGCAGCAACCGAAGACTAGCGGGGAGCACAGATACGCAGTATTTT. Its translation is CASSNRRLAGSTDTQYF.

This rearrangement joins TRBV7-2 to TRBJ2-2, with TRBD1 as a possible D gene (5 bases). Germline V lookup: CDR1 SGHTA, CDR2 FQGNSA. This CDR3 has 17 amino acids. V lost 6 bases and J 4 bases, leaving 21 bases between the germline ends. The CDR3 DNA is TGTGCCAGCAGGGATCAAGGGGCGTTTGTTGGCACCGGGGAGCTGTTTTTT. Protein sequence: CASRDQGAFVGTGELFF.

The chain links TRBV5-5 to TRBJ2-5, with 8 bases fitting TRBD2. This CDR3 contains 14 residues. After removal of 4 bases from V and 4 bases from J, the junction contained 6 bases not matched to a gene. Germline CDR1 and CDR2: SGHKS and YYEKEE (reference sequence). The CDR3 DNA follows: TGTGCCAGCAGCGGCGGGGGGTATAGAGAGACCCAGTACTTC. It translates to CASSGGGYRETQYF.

The CDR3 reads CASSRTSGNTYEQYF. CDR3 DNA sequence: TGTGCCAGTAGTCGCACTAGCGGGAACACCTACGAGCAGTACTTC. This rearrangement joins TRBV19 to TRBJ2-7; 10 bases map to TRBD2. The J segment lost 2 bases and the V segment lost 5 bases, leaving 6 bases of the junction unmatched. The CDR3 consists of 15 residues. Germline V gene sequence: CDR1 LNHDA, CDR2 SQIVND (reference sequence). The whole variable domain, filled in from reference TRBV19 and TRBJ2-7, reads DGGITQSPKYLFRKEGQNVTLSCEQNLNHDAMYWYRQDPGQGLRLIYYSQIVNDFQKGDIAEGYSVSREKKESFPLTVTSAQKNPTAFYLCASSRTSGNTYEQYFGPGTRLTVT.

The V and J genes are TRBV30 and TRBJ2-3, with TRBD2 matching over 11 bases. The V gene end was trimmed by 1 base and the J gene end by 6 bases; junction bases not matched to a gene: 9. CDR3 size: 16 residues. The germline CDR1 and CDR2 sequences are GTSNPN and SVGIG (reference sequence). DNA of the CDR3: TGTGCCTGGAGTGGTCTAGCGGGAGGTTTAAGGGATACGCAGTATTTT. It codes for CAWSGLAGGLRDTQYF.

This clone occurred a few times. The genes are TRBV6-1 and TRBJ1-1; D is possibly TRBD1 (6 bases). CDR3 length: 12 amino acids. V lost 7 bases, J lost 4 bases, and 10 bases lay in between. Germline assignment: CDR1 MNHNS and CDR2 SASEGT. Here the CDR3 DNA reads TGTGCCAGCAAAGGGGGAACCACTGAAGCTTTCTTT. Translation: CASKGGTTEAFF.

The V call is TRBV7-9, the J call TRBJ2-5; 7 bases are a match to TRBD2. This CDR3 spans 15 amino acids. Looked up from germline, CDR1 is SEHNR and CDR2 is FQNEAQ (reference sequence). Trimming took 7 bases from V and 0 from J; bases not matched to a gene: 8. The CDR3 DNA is TGTGCCAGCACTTGGGGTAGCGGGTACCAAGAGACCCAGTACTTC. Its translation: CASTWGSGYQETQYF.

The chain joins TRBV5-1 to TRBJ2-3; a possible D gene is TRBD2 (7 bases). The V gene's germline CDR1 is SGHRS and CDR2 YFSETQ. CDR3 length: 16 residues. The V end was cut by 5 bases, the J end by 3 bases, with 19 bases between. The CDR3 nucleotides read TGCGCCAGCAGTCGATGGAACGGGGGGCGGACAGATACGCAGTATTTT. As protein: CASSRWNGGRTDTQYF.

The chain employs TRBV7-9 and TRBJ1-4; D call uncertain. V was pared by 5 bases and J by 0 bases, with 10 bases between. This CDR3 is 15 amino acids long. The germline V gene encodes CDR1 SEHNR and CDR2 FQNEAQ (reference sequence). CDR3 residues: CASSGLSPTNEKLFF. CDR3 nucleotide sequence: TGTGCCAGCAGCGGGCTTAGTCCAACTAATGAAAAACTGTTTTTT.

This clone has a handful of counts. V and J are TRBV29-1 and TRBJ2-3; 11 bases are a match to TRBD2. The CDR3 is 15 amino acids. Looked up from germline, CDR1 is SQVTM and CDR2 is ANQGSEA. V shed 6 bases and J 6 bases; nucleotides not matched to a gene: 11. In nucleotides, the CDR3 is TGCAGCGTCAATAGCGGGAGGGCCGTTGGCGATACGCAGTATTTT. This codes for CSVNSGRAVGDTQYF.